The present T cell receptor beta chain was sequenced within a study of T cells after somatic rescue of genetic block. Profiling relied on immunoSEQ multiplex PCR, and the TCRdb table lists in-frame clones only, not all of them. The data contain tens of thousands of clones, approximately 90% of them singletons. The sequence came from a woman aged 18-29 years. Sequenced material: peripheral blood mononuclear cells (PBMCs).

The chain's CDR3 is CATKGRSEQYF. CDR3 bases: TGTGCCACTAAGGGGAGATCCGAGCAGTACTTC. The chain uses TRBV15 and TRBJ2-7, with D perhaps matching TRBD1 or TRBD2 (5 bases each). The germline gives CDR1 LNHNV, CDR2 YYDKDF (reference sequence). This CDR3 has 11 amino acids. Trimming stripped 9 bases from V and 6 bases from J, with 12 bases between.